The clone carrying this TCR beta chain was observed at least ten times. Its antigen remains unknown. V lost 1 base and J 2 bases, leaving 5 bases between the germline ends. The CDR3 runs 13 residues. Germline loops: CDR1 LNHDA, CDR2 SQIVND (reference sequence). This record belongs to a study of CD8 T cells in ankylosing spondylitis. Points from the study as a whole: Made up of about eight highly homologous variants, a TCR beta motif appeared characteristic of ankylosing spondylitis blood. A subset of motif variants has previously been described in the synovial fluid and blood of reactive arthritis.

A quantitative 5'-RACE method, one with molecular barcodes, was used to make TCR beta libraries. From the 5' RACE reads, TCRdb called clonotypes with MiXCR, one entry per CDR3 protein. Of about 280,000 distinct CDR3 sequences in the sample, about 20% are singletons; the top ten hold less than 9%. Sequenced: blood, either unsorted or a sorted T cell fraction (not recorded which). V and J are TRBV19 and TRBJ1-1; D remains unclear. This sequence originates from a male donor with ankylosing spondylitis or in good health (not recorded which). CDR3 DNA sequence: TGTGCCAGTAGTATAGGGTATAACACTGAAGCTTTCTTT. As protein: CASSIGYNTEAFF.